What follows are 29 T cell receptor beta chains derived from one specimen sequenced in a study of OX40 agonist ivuxolimab in advanced cancers. Library construction relied on the immunoSEQ multiplex PCR assay. Entries here come from immuneACCESS through TCRdb and include only in-frame sequences with V and J called. Some clones fail to appear in such tables; in the studies checked, an unresolved V gene covers under half of the shortfall, and the cause of the remainder is unknown. The sample records some 73,000 clones, 65% to 90% of which are singletons. About 0.75% of the sample comes from the top ten. Sequencing was performed on CD4+ or CD8+ T cells sorted from blood, taken in a trial of the OX40 agonist ivuxolimab. All receptors derive from an adult with an advanced solid tumor such as melanoma, head and neck, liver or kidney cancer.

This chain joins TRBV15 and TRBJ1-3, with D unclear. With 0 bases removed from V and 6 bases from J, the gap between germline ends came to 3 bases. The CDR3 has 12 amino acids. Germline V gene sequence: CDR1 LNHNV, CDR2 YYDKDF (reference sequence). The CDR3 sequence is CATSRDENTIYF. Here the CDR3 DNA reads TGTGCCACCAGCAGAGATGAAAACACCATATATTTT.

The V call is TRBV6-5, the J call TRBJ1-4, with a possible D match to TRBD1 (5 bases). The CDR3 spans 13 residues. The V gene lost 5 bases and the J gene lost 7 bases, with 11 bases spanning the gap. In germline, CDR1 is MNHEY, CDR2 SVGAGI. CDR3: CASSPGGSEKLFF. The CDR3 DNA reads TGTGCCAGCAGTCCGGGGGGTAGTGAAAAACTGTTTTTT.

The rearrangement uses TRBV7-2 and TRBJ2-2, with 7 nucleotides matching TRBD1. After removal of 0 bases from V and 4 bases from J, the junction contained 5 bases not matched to a gene. This CDR3 region has 16 residues. Per germline, CDR1 SGHTA and CDR2 FQGNSA. The DNA for the CDR3 is TGTGCCAGCAGCTTAGCAGGGGGCGCGAGCACCGGGGAGCTGTTTTTT. Translation gives CASSLAGGASTGELFF.

The chain has TRBV19 and TRBJ1-5; TRBD1 aligns across 7 bases. The V gene end was trimmed by 6 bases and the J gene end by 0 bases; junction bases not matched to a gene: 5. This CDR3 is built from 15 residues. Germline assignment: CDR1 LNHDA and CDR2 SQIVND (reference sequence). The CDR3 DNA reads TGTGCCAGTAGAGGGGACAGTCATAGCAATCAGCCCCAGCATTTT. Residues: CASRGDSHSNQPQHF.

The gene calls are TRBV19 and TRBJ1-6; no definite D call. CDR3 length equals 14 residues. Germline-derived CDR1 and CDR2 are LNHDA and SQIVND (reference sequence). V was clipped by 3 bases and J by 3 bases, with 6 bases between them. The CDR3 here is CASSIRDYNSPLHF. The CDR3 DNA reads TGTGCCAGTAGTATCCGGGACTATAATTCACCCCTCCACTTT.

The chain is built from TRBV9 and TRBJ2-2, with D possibly being TRBD2 (6 bases). Trimming took off 2 bases at V and 8 bases at J, with 16 bases between the two ends. CDR1 and CDR2 from the germline V gene are SGDLS and YYNGEE. The CDR3 covers 15 residues. The CDR3 nucleotides read TGTGCCAGCAGCGTCACGGGAGTGGGGTTGGGGGAGCTGTTTTTT. It specifies CASSVTGVGLGELFF.

This rearrangement joins TRBV7-2 to TRBJ2-2; 7 nucleotides line up with TRBD1. The ends lost 3 bases at V and 7 bases at J; junction bases unmatched: 8. The CDR3 length is 15 residues. Germline V gene sequence: CDR1 SGHTA, CDR2 FQGNSA. CDR3: CASSFPGRGIGELFF. CDR3 nucleotide sequence: TGTGCCAGCAGCTTCCCGGGCAGGGGGATCGGGGAGCTGTTTTTT.

The rearrangement uses TRBV28 and TRBJ2-7; 8 positions match TRBD1. The CDR3 consists of 15 residues. The V gene end was trimmed by 5 bases and the J gene end by 7 bases; junction bases not matched to a gene: 13. CDR1 is MDHEN, CDR2 SYDVKM, per germline. In DNA, the CDR3 is TGTGCCAGCAGTCGATCTCGGCAGGGGGCAAGGGAGCAGTACTTC. This gives the protein CASSRSRQGAREQYF.

The rearrangement uses TRBV5-1 and TRBJ2-5; the D gene is possibly TRBD1 (7 bases). The V gene lost 3 bases and the J gene lost 2 bases, with 11 bases spanning the gap. From germline, CDR1 is SGHRS and CDR2 YFSETQ. The CDR3 spans 14 residues. CDR3 sequence reads: CASSSQGGQETQYF. In DNA form, the CDR3 reads TGCGCCAGCAGCTCCCAGGGGGGTCAAGAGACCCAGTACTTC.

The J gene is TRBJ2-1, the V gene TRBV25-1; 7 positions match TRBD2. Germline loops: CDR1 MGHDK, CDR2 SYGVNS. Trimming at V came to 1 base and at J to 8 bases, leaving 8 bases not matched to a gene. The CDR3 runs 15 residues. CDR3 sequence: CASSESGGSGYEQFF. The CDR3 DNA follows: TGTGCCAGCAGTGAATCGGGCGGGAGTGGGTATGAGCAGTTCTTC.

This CDR3 is CASSSNREQSNEKLFF. CDR3 coding DNA: TGTGCCAGCAGCTCGAACCGGGAGCAAAGTAATGAAAAACTGTTTTTT. The chain employs TRBV13 and TRBJ1-4; D ambiguous. With 4 bases removed from V and 4 bases from J, the gap between germline ends came to 16 bases. Germline assignment: CDR1 PRHDT and CDR2 FYEKMQ (reference sequence). CDR3 length equals 16 residues.

This chain's CDR3 is CASSLSPGQGGSYEQYF. The CDR3 DNA reads as TGTGCCAGCAGCTTATCCCCCGGACAGGGAGGATCCTACGAGCAGTACTTC. The chain joins TRBV7-2 to TRBJ2-7; TRBD1 matches 8 bases. Trimming removed 2 bases from V and 1 base from J; junction bases left unmatched: 10. Looked up from germline, CDR1 is SGHTA and CDR2 is FQGNSA. This CDR3 comprises 17 residues.

This rearrangement joins TRBV7-9 to TRBJ2-1; TRBD2 aligns across 7 bases. Germline V gives CDR1 SEHNR, CDR2 FQNEAQ (reference sequence). This CDR3 has 16 residues. Trimming cost V 6 bases and J 4 bases; bases outside gene matches: 12. The CDR3 region is CASSFTSAYTYNEQFF. The CDR3 bases are TGTGCCAGCAGTTTTACTAGCGCCTACACTTACAATGAGCAGTTCTTC.

This clone was seen once. V and J are TRBV6-6 and TRBJ2-5; TRBD1 agrees at 7 bases. Trimming removed 4 bases from V and 1 base from J; junction bases left unmatched: 6. Per the germline V gene, CDR1 is MNHNY and CDR2 is SVGAGI (reference sequence). This CDR3 has 15 residues. CDR3 sequence reads: CASSSNRDSQETQYF. In DNA form, the CDR3 reads TGTGCCAGCAGTTCCAACCGGGACAGCCAAGAGACCCAGTACTTC.

The CDR3 nucleotides are TGTGCCAGCAGCTTATTTCGGGACTACTCTGGAAACACCATATATTTT. Protein: CASSLFRDYSGNTIYF. The chain combines TRBV13 with TRBJ1-3, with D perhaps TRBD1 (5 bases). This CDR3 comprises 16 residues. Germline CDR1 PRHDT, CDR2 FYEKMQ (reference sequence). V shed 2 bases and J shed 0 bases, with 11 bases lying between them.

The chain has TRBV28 and TRBJ1-5; no firm D call. The CDR3 has 15 amino acids. Trimming took 7 bases from V and 0 from J, leaving 13 bases between them. CDR1 MDHEN and CDR2 SYDVKM come from the germline V gene. CDR3 protein: CASTAASSSNQPQHF. The CDR3 coding sequence is TGTGCCAGCACTGCGGCCAGTTCTAGCAATCAGCCCCAGCATTTT.

The gene calls are TRBV7-7 and TRBJ2-1, with 11 positions matching TRBD2. CDR1 is SSHAT and CDR2 is FNYEAQ in the germline V gene (reference sequence). The trim removed 1 base at V and 7 bases at J, leaving 9 bases unmatched. The CDR3 loop spans 17 amino acids. CDR3 sequence (DNA): TGTGCCAGCAGCTTAGGGGTTAGCGGGAGGGGTGGGAATGAGCAGTTCTTC. It specifies CASSLGVSGRGGNEQFF.

The CDR3 region is CASSADNSYTGELFF. The CDR3 DNA reads TGTGCCAGCAGCGCGGACAATTCCTATACCGGGGAGCTGTTTTTT. The chain recombines TRBV7-7 with TRBJ2-2; tentatively, D is TRBD1 (5 bases). V was clipped by 5 bases and J by 5 bases, with 15 bases between them. Per the germline V gene, CDR1 is SSHAT and CDR2 is FNYEAQ (reference sequence). The CDR3 sequence is 15 residues long.

The chain is built from TRBV19 and TRBJ2-7; TRBD2 is a possible D gene (5 bases). CDR1 LNHDA and CDR2 SQIVND come from the germline V gene (reference sequence). V lost 5 bases and J lost 5, with 22 bases in between. The CDR3 loop spans 16 amino acids. The CDR3 bases are TGTGCCAGTAGTGTCGGGTGGGTGAGGGATAGGAACGAGCAGTACTTC. This gives the protein CASSVGWVRDRNEQYF.

The V call is TRBV9, the J call TRBJ1-6; D remains ambiguous. Between the trimmed V and J ends, which lost 4 bases and 11 bases, there was a span of 10 bases. Germline-derived CDR1 and CDR2 are SGDLS and YYNGEE. The length of the CDR3 is 12 residues. CDR3 sequence: CASSTADPPLHF. CDR3 DNA sequence: TGTGCCAGCAGCACTGCGGACCCACCCCTCCACTTT.

A note on this clone: One end of the junction is discordant with germline, which a read error may explain. The chain combines TRBV7-6 with TRBJ1-2, with a possible D match to TRBD1 (5 bases). This CDR3 contains 16 residues. Germline CDR1 and CDR2: SGHVS and FNYEAQ. This CDR3 is CASGLIGDSGFSGYTF. In DNA form, the CDR3 reads TGTGCCAGCGGCTTGATAGGGGACTCTGGTTTTAGTGGCTACACCTTC.

The chain is built from TRBV6-5 and TRBJ1-2, with TRBD1 identical over 7 bases. The length of the CDR3 is 14 residues. V lost 6 bases, J lost 4 bases, and 8 bases stayed unmatched. Germline V lookup: CDR1 MNHEY, CDR2 SVGAGI. For the CDR3, the DNA is TGTGCCAGCAGGAAACAGGGGACCCCCTATGGCTACACCTTC. Translating gives CASRKQGTPYGYTF.

The chain combines TRBV7-9 with TRBJ2-5; D unresolved. V lost 0 bases, J lost 5 bases, and 4 bases lay in between. From germline, CDR1 is SEHNR and CDR2 FQNEAQ (reference sequence). The CDR3 has 12 residues. The CDR3 protein is CASSLAIETQYF. The CDR3 coding sequence is TGTGCCAGCAGCTTAGCTATTGAGACCCAGTACTTC. Drawing the rest from reference TRBV7-9 and TRBJ2-5, the complete variable domain is DTGVSQNPRHKITKRGQNVTFRCDPISEHNRLYWYRQTLGQGPEFLTYFQNEAQLEKSRLLSDRFSAERPKGSFSTLEIQRTEQGDSAMYLCASSLAIETQYFGPGTRLLVL.

This clone was observed a few times. The chain links TRBV2 to TRBJ1-4, with TRBD1 as a possible D gene (5 bases). The germline CDR1 and CDR2 sequences are SNHLY and FYNNEI. The CDR3 has 14 amino acids. V was cut by 6 bases and J by 2 bases, with 10 bases left in between. This CDR3 is CASRVRVTNEKLFF. CDR3 DNA: TGTGCCAGCAGGGTCAGGGTGACTAATGAAAAACTGTTTTTT.

This clone has a handful of counts. The gene calls are TRBV30 and TRBJ1-2; TRBD1 matches at 9 bases. Per the germline V gene, CDR1 is GTSNPN and CDR2 is SVGIG (reference sequence). CDR3 length: 14 amino acids. V dropped 5 bases and J dropped 4; count of bases not matched to a gene: 8. This CDR3 reads CAWSLTGGIYGYTF. DNA of the CDR3: TGTGCCTGGTCCTTGACAGGGGGTATCTATGGCTACACCTTC.

The chain combines TRBV4-2 with TRBJ2-3; 8 nucleotides match TRBD1. Unmatched junction bases numbered 7, after V lost 1 base and J lost 4 bases. CDR1 is LGHNA, CDR2 YNFKEQ, per germline. The CDR3 runs 16 residues. CDR3 coding DNA: TGTGCCAGCAGCCAAGCGGGACAGGCATTCGCAGATACGCAGTATTTT. It is translated as CASSQAGQAFADTQYF.

This chain uses TRBV18 with TRBJ1-3; no reliable D call. The V end lost 6 bases, the J end lost 3 bases, and 12 bases lay between the germline ends. This CDR3 region has 14 residues. Germline CDR1 reads KGHSH; CDR2 reads LQKENI. The CDR3 DNA follows: TGTGCCAGCTCGCAGGAGGGTAATGGAAACACCATATATTTT. It is translated as CASSQEGNGNTIYF.

J is TRBJ2-7 and V is TRBV2, with 8 bases fitting TRBD2. Germline V gives CDR1 SNHLY, CDR2 FYNNEI. V lost 6 bases and J lost 5; bases outside the gene matches: 9. The CDR3 runs 14 residues. CDR3 residues: CASREPGLGHEQYF. CDR3 nucleotide sequence: TGTGCCAGCAGAGAACCGGGACTAGGACACGAGCAGTACTTC.

This clone was recorded only once. The chain joins TRBV19 to TRBJ2-2, with 8 bases lining up with TRBD1. This CDR3 contains 16 residues. V gave up 1 base and J gave up 1 base; unmatched junction bases: 2. Per germline, CDR1 LNHDA and CDR2 SQIVND (reference sequence). The CDR3 DNA sequence: TGTGCCAGTAGTATAGTGGGGACAGGGAACACCGGGGAGCTGTTTTTT. Its protein product is CASSIVGTGNTGELFF.